The source of this TCR beta chain is a study of regulatory T cells in long-lasting Graves disease. Study summary: Patients with persistent Graves' disease had over 5 years of antithyroid drugs and persistent TSH receptor antibodies. Study-level results: Relative to newly diagnosed Graves' patients, persistent ones had lower TCR diversity. TRBV28, TRBJ1-2 and TRBJ2-5 emerged as the favored segments in persistent disease.

At least ten counts were recorded for this clonotype. Its specificity is unknown. Sequencing libraries for TCR beta were prepared with iRepertoire HTBI primers and Arm-PCR of CDR3 regions. One entry per CDR3 protein, called by TCRdb with MiXCR from the multiplex PCR reads. The sample holds a few hundred thousand distinct CDR3 sequences, approximately 22% seen once. Germline CDR1 MDHEN, CDR2 SYDVKM. The V gene lost 7 bases and the J gene lost 10 bases, with 17 bases spanning the gap. The CDR3 covers 13 residues. Time point meaning: persistent/refractory GD, antithyroid drugs over 5 years with positive TRAb. The TCR library was made from RNA extracted from PBMCs. Patients hailed from an endocrinology department in Xi'an, China.

The sample was peripheral blood mononuclear cells (PBMCs), taken when the disease was refractory, from a patient treated with antithyroid drugs. The source is a female donor with Graves disease. The rearrangement links TRBV28 to TRBJ1-5; weak D call: TRBD1 (5 bases). DNA for the CDR3: TGTGCCAGCAAAGGTGCCAGAGGGGAACCCCAGCATTTT. Protein: CASKGARGEPQHF.